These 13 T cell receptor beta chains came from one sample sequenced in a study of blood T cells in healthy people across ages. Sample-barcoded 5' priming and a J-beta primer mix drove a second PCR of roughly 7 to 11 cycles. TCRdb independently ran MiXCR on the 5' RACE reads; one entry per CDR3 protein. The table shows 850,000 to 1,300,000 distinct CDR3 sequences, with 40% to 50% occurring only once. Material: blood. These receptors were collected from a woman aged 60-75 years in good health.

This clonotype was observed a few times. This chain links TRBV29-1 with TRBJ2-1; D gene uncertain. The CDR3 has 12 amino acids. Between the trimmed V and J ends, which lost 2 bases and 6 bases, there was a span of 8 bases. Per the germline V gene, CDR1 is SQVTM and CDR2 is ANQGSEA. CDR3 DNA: TGCAGCGTTGAACGAAAGGTCAATGAGCAGTTCTTC. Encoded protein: CSVERKVNEQFF.

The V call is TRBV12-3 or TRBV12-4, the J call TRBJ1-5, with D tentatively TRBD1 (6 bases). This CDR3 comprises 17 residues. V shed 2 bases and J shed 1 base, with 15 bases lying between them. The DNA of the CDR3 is TGTGCCAGCAGTTTAATCGTCGGGGGCGCAAGCAATCAGCCCCAGCATTTT. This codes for CASSLIVGGASNQPQHF.

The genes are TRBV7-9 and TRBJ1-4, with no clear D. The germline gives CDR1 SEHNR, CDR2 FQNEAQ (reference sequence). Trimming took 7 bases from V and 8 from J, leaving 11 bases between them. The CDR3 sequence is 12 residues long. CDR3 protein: CASNAGGEKLFF. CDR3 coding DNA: TGTGCCAGCAACGCGGGTGGGGAAAAACTGTTTTTT.

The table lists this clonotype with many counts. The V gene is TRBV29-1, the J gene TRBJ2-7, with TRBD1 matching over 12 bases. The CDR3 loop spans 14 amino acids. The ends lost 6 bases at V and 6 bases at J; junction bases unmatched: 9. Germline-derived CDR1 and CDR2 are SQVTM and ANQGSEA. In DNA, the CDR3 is TGCAGCGTCTGGGGGGACAGGGGGCGTCTCGAGCAGTACTTC. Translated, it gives CSVWGDRGRLEQYF.

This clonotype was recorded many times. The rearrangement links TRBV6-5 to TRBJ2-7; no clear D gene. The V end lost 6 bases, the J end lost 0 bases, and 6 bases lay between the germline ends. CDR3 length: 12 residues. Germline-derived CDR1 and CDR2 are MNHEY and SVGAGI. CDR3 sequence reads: CASRRSSYEQYF. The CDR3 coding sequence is TGTGCCAGCAGGAGGAGCTCCTACGAGCAGTACTTC.

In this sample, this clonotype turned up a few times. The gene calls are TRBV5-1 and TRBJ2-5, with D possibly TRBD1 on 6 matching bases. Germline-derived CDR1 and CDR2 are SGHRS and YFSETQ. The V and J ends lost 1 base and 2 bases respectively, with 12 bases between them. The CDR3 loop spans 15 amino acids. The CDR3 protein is CASSLRAGEQETQYF. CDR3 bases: TGCGCCAGCAGCTTGAGGGCAGGGGAACAAGAGACCCAGTACTTC.

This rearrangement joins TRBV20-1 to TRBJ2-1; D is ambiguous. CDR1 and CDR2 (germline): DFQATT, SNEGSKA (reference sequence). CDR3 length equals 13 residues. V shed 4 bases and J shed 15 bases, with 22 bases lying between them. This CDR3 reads CSAIRPGLVPAFF. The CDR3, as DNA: TGCAGTGCTATCCGCCCGGGCCTAGTTCCGGCGTTCTTC.

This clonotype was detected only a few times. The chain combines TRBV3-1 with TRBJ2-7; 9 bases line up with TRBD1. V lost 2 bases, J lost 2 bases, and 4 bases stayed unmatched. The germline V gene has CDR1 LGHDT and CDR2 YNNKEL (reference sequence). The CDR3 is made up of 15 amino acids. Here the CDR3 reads CASSQSGTGPYEQYF. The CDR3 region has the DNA TGTGCCAGCAGCCAATCCGGGACAGGGCCCTACGAGCAGTACTTC.

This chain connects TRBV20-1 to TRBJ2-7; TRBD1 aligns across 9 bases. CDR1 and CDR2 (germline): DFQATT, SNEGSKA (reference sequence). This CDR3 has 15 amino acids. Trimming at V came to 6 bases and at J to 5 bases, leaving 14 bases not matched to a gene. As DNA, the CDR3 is TGCAGTGCGAACCCCGACAGGGGGTTTAAGGACGAGCAGTACTTC. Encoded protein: CSANPDRGFKDEQYF.

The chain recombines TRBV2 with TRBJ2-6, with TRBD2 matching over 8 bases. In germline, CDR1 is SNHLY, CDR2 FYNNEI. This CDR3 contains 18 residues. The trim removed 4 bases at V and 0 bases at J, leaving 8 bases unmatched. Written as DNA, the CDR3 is TGTGCCAGCAGTGCGATGCTAGCGGGCCTCTCTGGGGCCAACGTCCTGACTTTC. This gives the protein CASSAMLAGLSGANVLTF.

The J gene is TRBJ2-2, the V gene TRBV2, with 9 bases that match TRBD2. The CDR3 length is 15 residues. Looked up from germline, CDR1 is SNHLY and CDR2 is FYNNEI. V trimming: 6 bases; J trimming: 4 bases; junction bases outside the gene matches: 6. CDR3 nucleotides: TGTGCCAGCAGCCCGGTAGCGGGAGCCACCGGGGAGCTGTTTTTT. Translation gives CASSPVAGATGELFF.

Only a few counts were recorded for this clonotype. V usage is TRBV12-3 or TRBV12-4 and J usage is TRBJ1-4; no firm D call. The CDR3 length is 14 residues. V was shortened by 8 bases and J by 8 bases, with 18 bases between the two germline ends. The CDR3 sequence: CASCPSSWEEKLFF. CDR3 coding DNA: TGTGCCAGCTGCCCCTCGAGCTGGGAGGAAAAACTGTTTTTT.

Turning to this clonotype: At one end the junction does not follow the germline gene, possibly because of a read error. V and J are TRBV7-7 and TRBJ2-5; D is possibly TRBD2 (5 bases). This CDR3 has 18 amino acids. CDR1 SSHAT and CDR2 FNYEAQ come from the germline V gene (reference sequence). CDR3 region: CASSLSLTLEGSQETLYF. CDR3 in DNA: TGTGCCAGCAGCTTAAGCCTCACTCTAGAGGGCTCCCAAGAGACCCTGTACTTC.